A single sample gave rise to the 20 T cell receptor beta chains below, sequenced in a study of post-analysis software for immune sequencing data. General study results and limits: Roughly five TRBV segments were more frequent in patients than controls; TRBV5-6, TRBV5-1 and TRBV20-1 belonged to this group.

These receptors are not linked to any known antigen. Unique molecular identifiers were present in the TCR beta cDNA libraries. TCRdb fed the PCR reads into MiXCR, producing one record per CDR3 protein. Among 750,000 to 950,000 distinct CDR3 sequences listed, around 42% were seen once. Material: blood. Receptors originate from a girl aged 5-17 years with multiple sclerosis.

V is TRBV12-3 or TRBV12-4 and J is TRBJ2-5; maybe TRBD1 (6 bases). The CDR3 consists of 15 residues. V lost 8 bases and J lost 1, with 17 bases in between. In DNA form, the CDR3 reads TGTGCCAGCGGTAACAGGGACGGGCTCCAAGAGACCCAGTACTTC. Protein: CASGNRDGLQETQYF.

This clonotype appeared a single time. V and J are TRBV25-1 and TRBJ1-1; D may be TRBD1 (5 bases). V lost 8 bases to trimming and J lost 6 bases, with 10 bases between them. The V gene's germline CDR1 is MGHDK and CDR2 SYGVNS. The CDR3 consists of 11 residues. CDR3 region: CASGMTAEAFF. In DNA, the CDR3 is TGTGCCAGCGGGATGACAGCTGAAGCTTTCTTT.

This clonotype was recorded many times. V gene TRBV18 combines with J gene TRBJ2-7; D unresolved. V lost 2 bases, J lost 4 bases, and 6 bases lay in between. The length of the CDR3 is 12 residues. Germline V gene data show CDR1 as KGHSH and CDR2 as LQKENI. The CDR3 region is CASSPGEYEQYF. CDR3 DNA: TGTGCCAGCTCACCAGGCGAGTACGAGCAGTACTTC. The full variable domain, completed using reference TRBV18 and TRBJ2-7, is NAGVMQNPRHLVRRRGQEARLRCSPMKGHSHVYWYRQLPEEGLKFMVYLQKENIIDESGMPKERFSAEFPKEGPSILRIQQVVRGDSAAYFCASSPGEYEQYFGPGTRLTVT.

The CDR3: CSARGRGSRSYEQYF. DNA of the CDR3: TGCAGTGCTAGGGGGAGAGGGTCAAGATCCTACGAGCAGTACTTC. V and J are TRBV20-1 and TRBJ2-7, with a possible D match to TRBD2 (5 bases). The CDR3 covers 15 residues. From germline, CDR1 is DFQATT and CDR2 SNEGSKA (reference sequence). V shed 3 bases and J shed 1 base, with 16 bases lying between them.

The rearrangement uses TRBV7-9 and TRBJ2-1, with D maybe TRBD2 (5 bases). The germline CDR1 and CDR2 sequences are SEHNR and FQNEAQ (reference sequence). Trimming shortened V by 0 bases and J by 6 bases, and 12 bases separated the two germline ends. The CDR3 loop spans 15 amino acids. CDR3 sequence reads: CASSLAGERTNEQFF. In nucleotides, the CDR3 is TGTGCCAGCAGCTTAGCGGGAGAAAGGACCAATGAGCAGTTCTTC.

About this clonotype: The germline gene is not matched at one end of the junction; a read error may be the cause. The CDR3 reads CAGSLRYGANVLTF. CDR3 DNA: TGTGCCGGCAGTTTGAGGTATGGGGCCAACGTCCTGACTTTC. The rearrangement joins TRBV27 to TRBJ2-6; D is ambiguous. CDR1 and CDR2 (germline): MNHEY, SMNVEV (reference sequence). This CDR3 contains 14 residues.

The chain carries TRBV6-5 and TRBJ2-1; tentatively, D is TRBD1 (6 bases). V dropped 0 bases and J dropped 5 bases, with 11 bases sitting between them. Per germline, CDR1 MNHEY and CDR2 SVGAGI. The CDR3 covers 15 residues. The CDR3 DNA is TGTGCCAGCAGTTACTCGGGAGACAGGAACAATGAGCAGTTCTTC. It translates to CASSYSGDRNNEQFF.

This clonotype was found once. The chain couples TRBV7-2 to TRBJ2-7; a possible D gene is TRBD1 (6 bases). V was trimmed by 5 bases and J by 5 bases, leaving 13 bases between them. Germline V gene lookup returns CDR1 SGHTA and CDR2 FQGNSA. CDR3 length: 13 residues. The CDR3 is CASSINRAHEQYF. The CDR3 DNA reads TGTGCCAGCAGCATTAACAGGGCCCACGAGCAGTACTTC.

CDR3 sequence reads: CARPWDHEQYF. The DNA for the CDR3 is TGTGCCAGACCGTGGGACCACGAGCAGTACTTC. The rearrangement uses TRBV6-5 and TRBJ2-7, with D perhaps matching TRBD1 or TRBD2 (5 bases each). Per the germline V gene, CDR1 is MNHEY and CDR2 is SVGAGI. The CDR3 sequence is 11 residues long. Between the trimmed V and J ends, which lost 9 bases and 5 bases, there was a span of 11 bases.

The rearrangement joins TRBV7-3 to TRBJ2-5; 7 bases are a match to TRBD2. Germline CDR1 is SGHTA and CDR2 is FQGTGA. V was pared by 1 base and J by 4 bases, with 3 bases of the junction left unmatched. The CDR3 consists of 14 residues. The CDR3: CASSLMGGVETQYF. DNA for the CDR3: TGTGCCAGCAGCTTAATGGGGGGGGTAGAGACCCAGTACTTC.

DNA for the CDR3: TGTGCCAGCAGCAGGAGGGGGGCCGATGGAGAGACCCAGTACTTC. Translated, it gives CASSRRGADGETQYF. The chain carries TRBV7-8 and TRBJ2-5; D is tentatively TRBD1 or TRBD2 (6 bases each). Germline values: CDR1 SGHVS, CDR2 FQNEAQ. V was clipped by 5 bases and J by 4 bases, with 17 bases between them. The CDR3 totals 15 residues.

This clonotype was seen a few times. As DNA, the CDR3 is TGTGCCAGCAGCCATCGAATAACTAGCACAGATACGCAGTATTTT. Its translation: CASSHRITSTDTQYF. The chain uses TRBV7-9 and TRBJ2-3; D is uncertain. Trimming left V 5 bases short and J 0 bases short, with 12 bases between. This CDR3 region has 15 residues. Germline CDR1 and CDR2: SEHNR and FQNEAQ (reference sequence).

The V call is TRBV28, the J call TRBJ2-7; possibly TRBD1 for D (6 bases). The CDR3 runs 16 residues. The V and J ends lost 6 bases and 5 bases respectively, with 23 bases between them. From germline, CDR1 is MDHEN and CDR2 SYDVKM. The CDR3, as DNA: TGTGCCAGCAGCCAAAACGAAGACAGGTTACACGACGAGCAGTACTTC. It specifies CASSQNEDRLHDEQYF.

In its sample, this clonotype was seen a few times. CDR3 nucleotides: TGCAGTGCTAGAGACCTACAGATCACAGATACGCAGTATTTT. Its translation is CSARDLQITDTQYF. V and J are TRBV20-1 and TRBJ2-3; no clear D gene. The CDR3 has 14 residues. Trimming stripped 0 bases from V and 2 bases from J, with 9 bases between. In germline, CDR1 is DFQATT, CDR2 SNEGSKA (reference sequence).

The chain uses TRBV6-5 and TRBJ2-4; weak D call: TRBD2 (5 bases). Trimming removed 0 bases at V and 0 bases at J, with 12 bases between. This CDR3 is 17 amino acids long. Looked up from germline, CDR1 is MNHEY and CDR2 is SVGAGI. The CDR3 spells CASSYSSVSVAKNIQYF. CDR3 DNA: TGTGCCAGCAGTTACTCCTCGGTTAGCGTAGCCAAAAACATTCAGTACTTC.

This clonotype was observed a few times. The V and J genes are TRBV3-1 and TRBJ1-5; the D is unclear. V lost 4 bases and J 0 bases, leaving 7 bases between the germline ends. This CDR3 has 14 amino acids. CDR1 and CDR2 from the germline V gene are LGHDT and YNNKEL (reference sequence). For the CDR3, the DNA is TGTGCCAGCAGCCTCAGATATAGCAATCAGCCCCAGCATTTT. Its translation is CASSLRYSNQPQHF.

This clonotype has just a few counts. The chain recombines TRBV7-2 with TRBJ2-7; D possibly corresponds to TRBD2 (5 bases). The V end was cut by 1 base, the J end by 2 bases, with 9 bases between. The CDR3 is 14 amino acids. The germline CDR1 and CDR2 sequences are SGHTA and FQGNSA. The CDR3 region has the DNA TGTGCCAGCAGCTTAGGGACTTCCCCCTACGAGCAGTACTTC. Protein sequence: CASSLGTSPYEQYF.

This clonotype was picked up a small number of times. The CDR3 DNA is TGTGCCATCAGTGAGGGGAGGGGACTACAAGAGACCCAGTACTTC. It codes for CAISEGRGLQETQYF. The chain couples TRBV10-3 to TRBJ2-5; 7 nucleotides line up with TRBD2. J lost 2 bases, V lost 2 bases, and 5 bases had no gene match. Germline values: CDR1 ENHRY, CDR2 SYGVKD. The CDR3 consists of 15 residues.

The chain couples TRBV27 to TRBJ1-2; weak D call: TRBD1 (6 bases). The CDR3 runs 12 residues. Between the trimmed V and J ends, which lost 9 bases and 9 bases, there was a span of 17 bases. The germline CDR1 and CDR2 sequences are MNHEY and SMNVEV (reference sequence). CDR3 sequence reads: CASSQGQGSYTF. The CDR3 DNA follows: TGTGCCAGTAGTCAAGGGCAGGGGAGCTACACCTTC.

The chain combines TRBV7-9 with TRBJ2-3; a weak D match, TRBD1 (5 bases). The CDR3 has 13 amino acids. CDR1 is SEHNR and CDR2 is FQNEAQ in the germline V gene (reference sequence). V gave up 4 bases and J gave up 4 bases, with 9 bases separating them. The CDR3 DNA is TGTGCCAGCAGCTCAGGGATCCCAGATACGCAGTATTTT. It specifies CASSSGIPDTQYF. The full variable domain, with the rest looked up from reference TRBV7-9 and TRBJ2-3, is DTGVSQNPRHKITKRGQNVTFRCDPISEHNRLYWYRQTLGQGPEFLTYFQNEAQLEKSRLLSDRFSAERPKGSFSTLEIQRTEQGDSAMYLCASSSGIPDTQYFGPGTRLTVL.